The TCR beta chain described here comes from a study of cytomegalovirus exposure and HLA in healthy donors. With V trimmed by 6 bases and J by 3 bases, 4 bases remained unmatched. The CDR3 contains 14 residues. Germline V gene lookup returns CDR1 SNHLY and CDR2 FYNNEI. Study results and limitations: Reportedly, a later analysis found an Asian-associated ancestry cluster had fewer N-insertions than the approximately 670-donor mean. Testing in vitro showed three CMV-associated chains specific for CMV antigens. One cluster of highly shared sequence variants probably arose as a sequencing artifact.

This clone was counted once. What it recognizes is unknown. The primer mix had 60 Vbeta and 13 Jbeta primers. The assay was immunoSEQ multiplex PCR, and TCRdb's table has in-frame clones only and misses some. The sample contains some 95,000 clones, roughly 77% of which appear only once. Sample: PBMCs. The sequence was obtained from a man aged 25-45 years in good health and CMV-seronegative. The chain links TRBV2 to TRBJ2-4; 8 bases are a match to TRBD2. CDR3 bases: TGTGCCAGCAGGACTAGCGCAGGCAAAAACATTCAGTACTTC. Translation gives CASRTSAGKNIQYF.